The 8 T cell receptor beta chains listed next were all sequenced from one sample in a study of Graves' ophthalmopathy and Graves' hyperthyroidism. RNA transcripts were the template, and TCR beta CDR3 regions were amplified from them. RT-PCR in the first round used HTBI primers; a second-round multiplex PCR followed. One entry per CDR3 protein, called by TCRdb with MiXCR from the multiplex PCR reads. This table holds fewer than 70,000 distinct CDR3 sequences, 45% to 55% found once. The sample was peripheral blood. These receptor sequences come from an adult woman with Graves' ophthalmopathy.

This clonotype was counted many times. The chain joins TRBV6-6 to TRBJ1-4; D unclear. Germline assignment: CDR1 MNHNY and CDR2 SVGAGI (reference sequence). V was cut by 6 bases and J by 5 bases, with 13 bases left in between. This CDR3 has 14 residues. In DNA form, the CDR3 reads TGTGCCAGCAGCTCCAACAGAAAGAATGAAAAACTGTTTTTT. As protein: CASSSNRKNEKLFF.

V and J are TRBV28 and TRBJ2-7; TRBD2 aligns across 9 bases. Germline CDR1 MDHEN, CDR2 SYDVKM. The CDR3 loop spans 17 amino acids. The V and J ends lost 3 bases and 3 bases, in that order; junction bases with no gene match: 12. CDR3 region: CASSLPSGTSRFYEQYF. CDR3 DNA sequence: TGTGCCAGCAGTTTGCCCTCCGGGACTAGCAGATTCTACGAGCAGTACTTC.

This clonotype showed up many times. This rearrangement joins TRBV5-5 to TRBJ2-3; 7 bases map to TRBD2. The trim removed 5 bases at V and 3 bases at J, leaving 3 bases unmatched. This CDR3 contains 13 residues. Germline V lookup: CDR1 SGHKS, CDR2 YYEKEE (reference sequence). The CDR3 reads CASRRGLTDTQYF. CDR3 DNA sequence: TGTGCCAGCAGGCGGGGGTTGACAGATACGCAGTATTTT.

This clonotype was counted at least ten times. The rearrangement links TRBV7-2 to TRBJ2-1; D might be TRBD2 (6 bases). Trimming stripped 5 bases from V and 0 bases from J, with 8 bases between. The germline CDR1 and CDR2 sequences are SGHTA and FQGNSA. The CDR3 covers 14 residues. This chain's CDR3 is CASSREASYNEQFF. CDR3 DNA: TGTGCCAGCAGCAGGGAGGCCTCCTACAATGAGCAGTTCTTC.

The chain carries TRBV20-1 and TRBJ2-7; TRBD2 matches at 10 bases. V lost 2 bases to trimming and J lost 7 bases; unmatched junction nucleotides: 8. The length of the CDR3 is 14 residues. Looked up from germline, CDR1 is DFQATT and CDR2 is SNEGSKA (reference sequence). The CDR3: CSARLAGDTGEQYF. CDR3 coding DNA: TGCAGTGCTAGACTAGCGGGAGACACCGGGGAGCAGTACTTC.

This clonotype was detected ten times or more. DNA of the CDR3: TGTGCCAGTATTGGCGGGCCGTTCGGGGAAAAACTGTTTTTT. Translated: CASIGGPFGEKLFF. The chain has TRBV19 and TRBJ1-4; the D is unclear. The CDR3 runs 14 residues. The germline CDR1 and CDR2 sequences are LNHDA and SQIVND (reference sequence). The V end was cut by 7 bases, the J end by 8 bases, with 17 bases between. Complete variable domain (other parts from reference TRBV19 and TRBJ1-4): DGGITQSPKYLFRKEGQNVTLSCEQNLNHDAMYWYRQDPGQGLRLIYYSQIVNDFQKGDIAEGYSVSREKKESFPLTVTSAQKNPTAFYLCASIGGPFGEKLFFGSGTQLSVL.

This clonotype was counted only a few times. The chain uses TRBV20-1 and TRBJ1-3, with a tentative D call TRBD1 (5 bases). The V gene lost 6 bases and the J gene lost 7 bases, with 22 bases spanning the gap. Germline V gene data show CDR1 as DFQATT and CDR2 as SNEGSKA (reference sequence). The CDR3 loop spans 15 amino acids. DNA for the CDR3: TGCAGTGCCCCCCGCGCGGCAGGGAAGACCAACACCATATATTTT. It specifies CSAPRAAGKTNTIYF.

This clonotype is medium-sized. The chain is built from TRBV29-1 and TRBJ2-7; 7 nucleotides agree with TRBD1. The CDR3 runs 12 residues. Germline V gene data show CDR1 as SQVTM and CDR2 as ANQGSEA. V was clipped by 2 bases and J by 2 bases; unmatched bases: 0. This CDR3 is CSVEQGAYEQYF. CDR3 in DNA: TGCAGCGTTGAACAGGGGGCCTACGAGCAGTACTTC.